The 29 T cell receptor beta chains below all came from one sample that was sequenced in a study of spatial heterogeneity in lung cancer. TCRdb re-derived calls from the 5' RACE reads in MiXCR, one entry per CDR3 protein. The table records 2,500 or so distinct CDR3 sequences, roughly 2% of them present only once. Time point given: sample taken at primary tumor resection. The source material was normal lung tissue next to the tumor, sampled at surgery. These receptors originate from a male donor with early-stage non-small cell lung cancer.

This clonotype was observed at least ten times. The V and J genes are TRBV4-2 and TRBJ1-2; D is undetermined. The germline V gene has CDR1 LGHNA and CDR2 YNFKEQ. Between the trimmed V and J ends, which lost 1 base and 7 bases, there was a span of 13 bases. The length of the CDR3 is 14 residues. The CDR3 bases are TGTGCCAGCAGCCAAGGTCGGGAGGCCGGTGGCTACACCTTC. Translation gives CASSQGREAGGYTF.

Sample share makes this clonotype medium-sized. The chain is built from TRBV28 and TRBJ2-7; D call uncertain. Germline V CDR1 and CDR2: MDHEN, SYDVKM. V gave up 2 bases and J gave up 3 bases, with 11 bases separating them. The CDR3 loop spans 14 amino acids. CDR3 in DNA: TGTGCCAGCAGTTTAGGCGCAATGCGCTACGAGCAGTACTTC. It encodes CASSLGAMRYEQYF.

This clonotype was recorded many times. This chain joins TRBV29-1 and TRBJ2-1, with D possibly TRBD2 on 6 matching bases. Trimming removed 5 bases at V and 4 bases at J, with 21 bases between. Per germline, CDR1 SQVTM and CDR2 ANQGSEA. The CDR3 has 16 residues. CDR3 in amino acids: CSVFKGSSDRYNEQFF. Here the CDR3 DNA reads TGCAGCGTTTTCAAGGGGTCTAGCGACCGTTACAATGAGCAGTTCTTC.

In its sample, this clonotype is medium-sized. J is TRBJ2-5 and V is TRBV11-2; D gene uncertain. Germline lookup yields CDR1 SGHAT and CDR2 FQNNGV. With 3 bases removed from V and 5 bases from J, the gap between germline ends came to 13 bases. The CDR3 extends over 14 amino acids. The CDR3 DNA reads as TGTGCCAGCAGCTTTACAACTAACCGGGAGACCCAGTACTTC. Amino acids: CASSFTTNRETQYF.

This chain connects TRBV21-1 to TRBJ2-2; the DNA was not compared with TRBD1, the D call given in the table. TRBV21-1 is a known pseudogene. CDR3 size: 18 residues. The CDR3 loop reads CASSKEWGGASNTGELFF. Written as DNA, the CDR3 is TGTGCCAGCAGCAAAGAGTGGGGGGGGGCGTCGAACACCGGGGAGCTGTTTTTT.

This clonotype is termed medium-sized. The chain combines TRBV27 with TRBJ2-1; D not resolved. V was clipped by 1 base and J by 5 bases, with 9 bases between them. Germline CDR1 and CDR2: MNHEY and SMNVEV (reference sequence). This CDR3 is built from 14 residues. The CDR3 loop is CASSLFGQDNEQFF. The CDR3 coding sequence is TGTGCCAGCAGTTTATTCGGGCAGGACAATGAGCAGTTCTTC.

By frequency in the sample, this clonotype is medium-sized. This chain joins TRBV27 and TRBJ2-5; perhaps TRBD1 as D (5 bases). The CDR3 consists of 13 residues. CDR1 is MNHEY, CDR2 SMNVEV, per germline (reference sequence). With 1 base removed from V and 5 bases from J, the gap between germline ends came to 8 bases. The CDR3 is CASSLFAGETQYF. CDR3 bases: TGTGCCAGCAGTTTATTTGCAGGGGAGACCCAGTACTTC.

This clonotype is deemed medium-sized (0.01 to 0.1%). The junction departs from the called germline gene at one end, perhaps through a read error. The V gene is TRBV20-1, the J gene TRBJ2-6, with TRBD1 identical over 9 bases. Per germline, CDR1 DFQATT and CDR2 SNEGSKA (reference sequence). This CDR3 contains 19 residues. This chain's CDR3 is CSAREVPGQGLSGANVLTF. The CDR3 DNA reads as TGCAGTGCTCGAGAGGTTCCGGGACAGGGACTCTCTGGGGCCAACGTCCTGACTTTC.

This clonotype qualifies as medium-sized. The chain has TRBV2 and TRBJ1-5; the match to TRBD1 covers 8 bases. Trimming removed 3 bases from V and 1 base from J; junction bases left unmatched: 8. The CDR3 is made up of 17 amino acids. Germline CDR1 reads SNHLY; CDR2 reads FYNNEI. The CDR3 DNA is TGTGCCAGCAGTGATCAGTACAGGGGGGTAAGCAATCAGCCCCAGCATTTT. Translated: CASSDQYRGVSNQPQHF. The full variable domain, in which reference TRBV2 and TRBJ1-5 provide the parts outside the CDR3, is EPEVTQTPSHQVTQMGQEVILRCVPISNHLYFYWYRQILGQKVEFLVSFYNNEISEKSEIFDDQFSVERPDGSNFTLKIRSTKLEDSAMYFCASSDQYRGVSNQPQHFGDGTRLSIL.

This clonotype is medium-sized (0.01 to 0.1%). J is TRBJ1-2 and V is TRBV7-2; D possibly corresponds to TRBD1 (5 bases). The V gene lost 2 bases and the J gene lost 6 bases, with 19 bases spanning the gap. Germline V lookup: CDR1 SGHTA, CDR2 FQGNSA. The CDR3 length is 16 residues. The DNA for the CDR3 is TGTGCCAGCAGCTTACCGGCAGGGCGTGGTGGGGATGGCTACACCTTC. It encodes CASSLPAGRGGDGYTF.

This clonotype was seen at least ten times. A single base separates this from a much larger clone, so it may be a read error. The chain links TRBV3-1 to TRBJ1-2; 8 nucleotides line up with TRBD1. The germline gives CDR1 LGHDT, CDR2 YNNKEL (reference sequence). The length of the CDR3 is 16 residues. CDR3 region: CASSSGQGNGNYGYNF. CDR3 nucleotides: TGTGCCAGCAGCTCCGGACAGGGAAACGGTAACTATGGCTACAACTTC.

In the case of this clonotype: One end of the junction fails to match germline, which may point to a read error. This sequence joins TRBV28 and TRBJ1-2; D gene ambiguous. The CDR3 contains 13 residues. The germline gives CDR1 MDHEN, CDR2 SYDVKM. CDR3 sequence (DNA): TGTGCCAGCAGTGAAATGGCGTGGAGTGGCGACACCTTC. Its translation: CASSEMAWSGDTF.

This clonotype was seen at least ten times. Germline is not matched at one junction end, which may reflect a read error. This rearrangement joins TRBV23-1 to TRBJ1-2, with D maybe TRBD1 (6 bases). TRBV23-1 is annotated as an ORF whose role is uncertain. This CDR3 contains 14 residues. This CDR3 is CASSGTGANYGDTF. The CDR3 region has the DNA TGCGCCAGCAGTGGGACGGGGGCTAACTATGGCGACACCTTC.

This clonotype is medium-sized. This chain links TRBV20-1 with TRBJ1-5; D call uncertain. CDR1 and CDR2 (germline): DFQATT, SNEGSKA (reference sequence). The CDR3 extends over 12 amino acids. V shed 6 bases and J shed 15 bases, with 21 bases lying between them. The CDR3: CSAPDWDGAWHF. The CDR3 DNA reads TGCAGTGCCCCAGATTGGGATGGAGCTTGGCATTTT.

By sample fraction, this clonotype is medium-sized (0.01 to 0.1%). The V call is TRBV6-2 or TRBV6-3, the J call TRBJ1-1, with D possibly TRBD1 on 6 matching bases. The germline V gene has CDR1 MNHEY and CDR2 SVGEGT. This CDR3 region has 15 residues. V was pared by 5 bases and J by 4 bases, with 17 bases between. The CDR3: CASSQTGARFTEAFF. The CDR3 DNA reads TGTGCCAGCAGTCAGACAGGAGCGAGGTTCACTGAAGCTTTCTTT.

In this sample, this clonotype is medium-sized. At one end the junction does not follow the germline gene, possibly because of a read error. V gene TRBV7-1 combines with J gene TRBJ1-5, with a tentative D call TRBD1 (5 bases). Being an ORF, TRBV7-1 has a function that is uncertain. The CDR3 consists of 15 residues. In DNA form, the CDR3 reads TGTGCCAGTAGCTCAGGGAAGCGCAGCAATCAGCCCCAGCATTTT. Its protein product is CASSSGKRSNQPQHF.

By sample fraction, this clonotype is medium-sized (0.01 to 0.1%). The chain is built from TRBV18 and TRBJ2-4, with D possibly called TRBD1 or TRBD2 (6 bases each). Trimming took off 4 bases at V and 7 bases at J, with 14 bases between the two ends. CDR3 length equals 14 residues. Germline CDR1 is KGHSH and CDR2 is LQKENI. CDR3: CASSREGGYNIQYF. DNA for the CDR3: TGTGCCAGCTCACGAGAGGGGGGATATAACATTCAGTACTTC.

This clonotype qualifies as medium-sized. The chain carries TRBV12-3 or TRBV12-4 and TRBJ1-4, with D possibly TRBD1 on 5 matching bases. V lost 3 bases to trimming and J lost 3 bases, with 8 bases between them. The CDR3 runs to 14 residues. The CDR3 DNA sequence: TGTGCCAGCAGTTTCAAGGGGCCTAATGAAAAACTGTTTTTT. This gives the protein CASSFKGPNEKLFF.

This clonotype is medium-sized by share. The chain uses TRBV7-9 and TRBJ2-2, with 10 bases aligning to TRBD1. Germline assignment: CDR1 SEHNR and CDR2 FQNEAQ (reference sequence). J lost 0 bases, V lost 3 bases, and 1 base had no gene match. This CDR3 region has 16 residues. For the CDR3, the DNA is TGTGCCAGCAGCTTGGGACAGGGGACGAACACCGGGGAGCTGTTTTTT. It encodes CASSLGQGTNTGELFF.

This clonotype was counted at least ten times. The chain joins TRBV9 to TRBJ2-7; TRBD2 might be the D (5 bases). CDR3 length: 14 amino acids. The germline CDR1 and CDR2 sequences are SGDLS and YYNGEE. V was clipped by 0 bases and J by 3 bases, with 10 bases between them. For the CDR3, the DNA is TGTGCCAGCAGCGTAGATCTGGGGAGCTACGAGCAGTACTTC. Protein sequence: CASSVDLGSYEQYF.

This clonotype came up many times. The chain has TRBV20-1 and TRBJ2-3; TRBD2 matches 12 bases. The J segment lost 2 bases and the V segment lost 6 bases, leaving 3 bases of the junction unmatched. Germline CDR1 is DFQATT and CDR2 is SNEGSKA (reference sequence). This CDR3 contains 14 residues. CDR3 nucleotides: TGCAGTGCCAGACTAGCGGGGGTCACAGATACGCAGTATTTT. Translating it yields CSARLAGVTDTQYF.

This clonotype occurred many times. One end of the junction is discordant with germline, which a read error may explain. V gene TRBV4-1 combines with J gene TRBJ1-2; 10 nucleotides align to TRBD1. This CDR3 has 15 amino acids. The germline V gene encodes CDR1 MGHRA and CDR2 YSYEKL. The CDR3 DNA follows: TGCGCCAGCAGCCAAGACAGACAGGGGGCATATGGCGACACCTTC. It encodes CASSQDRQGAYGDTF.

This clonotype was recorded many times. V gene TRBV5-1 combines with J gene TRBJ2-3; D might be TRBD2 (6 bases). Germline loops: CDR1 SGHRS, CDR2 YFSETQ. The V and J ends lost 0 bases and 0 bases respectively, with 11 bases between them. The CDR3 is 16 amino acids. The CDR3 nucleotides are TGCGCCAGCAGCTTGGCAGGCGGGACTAGCACAGATACGCAGTATTTT. It codes for CASSLAGGTSTDTQYF.

This clonotype is medium-sized. The V call is TRBV20-1, the J call TRBJ1-5; D is ambiguous. V was trimmed by 6 bases and J by 3 bases, leaving 12 bases between them. The CDR3 spans 13 residues. The germline CDR1 and CDR2 sequences are DFQATT and SNEGSKA (reference sequence). CDR3 DNA: TGCAGTGCCAACCCTTTGCCCAATCAGCCCCAGCATTTT. This translates into CSANPLPNQPQHF.

This clonotype is termed medium-sized. The V gene is TRBV20-1, the J gene TRBJ2-3; 7 bases map to TRBD1. The germline V gene encodes CDR1 DFQATT and CDR2 SNEGSKA (reference sequence). V trimming: 4 bases; J trimming: 5 bases; junction bases outside the gene matches: 15. There are 16 residues in the CDR3. As DNA, the CDR3 is TGCAGTGCTACACGATACGACAGGGATCTGCGAGATACGCAGTATTTT. Protein product: CSATRYDRDLRDTQYF.

This clonotype was seen at least ten times. A much more abundant neighbour one base away suggests this may be a read error. The chain employs TRBV29-1 and TRBJ1-2; 7 positions agree with TRBD1. CDR1 SQVTM and CDR2 ANQGSEA come from the germline V gene. The CDR3 loop spans 12 amino acids. This chain's CDR3 is CSVVRGDYGYNF. The CDR3 DNA reads TGCAGCGTTGTCAGGGGGGACTATGGCTACAACTTC.

This clonotype was recorded a few times. Just one base apart from a much larger clone, this may be a read error. The chain links TRBV30 to TRBJ2-5, with a possible D match to TRBD2 (6 bases). The CDR3 sequence is 13 residues long. The V end was cut by 5 bases, the J end by 1 base, with 11 bases between. Germline CDR1 and CDR2: GTSNPN and SVGIG (reference sequence). The chain's CDR3 is CAWAGGSQETQYF. CDR3 DNA sequence: TGTGCCTGGGCTGGAGGGAGCCAAGAGACCCAGTACTTC.

The count of this clonotype is one. At one end, the junction sequence differs from germline, possibly due to a read error. The chain combines TRBV5-1 with TRBJ1-1; tentatively, D is TRBD1 (5 bases). The germline V gene has CDR1 SGHRS and CDR2 YFSETQ. The CDR3 contains 15 residues. The CDR3 sequence: CARKDILKGKNEDLF. The DNA for the CDR3 is TGCGCCAGAAAAGATATTTTAAAGGGGAAAAATGAAGATTTATTT.

By sample fraction, this clonotype is medium-sized. V is TRBV28 and J is TRBJ2-5; D is unclear. This CDR3 has 15 amino acids. Per germline, CDR1 MDHEN and CDR2 SYDVKM. V was clipped by 6 bases and J by 1 base, with 15 bases between them. CDR3 coding DNA: TGTGCCAGCAGCTCAACCCCGGCTCTCCAAGAGACCCAGTACTTC. This encodes CASSSTPALQETQYF.